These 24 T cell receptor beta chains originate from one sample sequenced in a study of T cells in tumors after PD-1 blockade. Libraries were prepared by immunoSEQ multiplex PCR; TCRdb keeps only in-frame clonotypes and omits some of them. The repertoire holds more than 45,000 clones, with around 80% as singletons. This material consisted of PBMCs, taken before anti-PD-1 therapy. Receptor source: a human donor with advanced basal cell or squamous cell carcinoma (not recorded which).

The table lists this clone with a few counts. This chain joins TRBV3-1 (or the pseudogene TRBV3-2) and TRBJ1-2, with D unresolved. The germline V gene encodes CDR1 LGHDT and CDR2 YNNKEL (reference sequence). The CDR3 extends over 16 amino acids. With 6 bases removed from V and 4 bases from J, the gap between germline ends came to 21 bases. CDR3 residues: CASSPRGGSMGYGYTF. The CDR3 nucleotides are TGTGCCAGCAGTCCCCGGGGAGGATCGATGGGCTATGGCTACACCTTC.

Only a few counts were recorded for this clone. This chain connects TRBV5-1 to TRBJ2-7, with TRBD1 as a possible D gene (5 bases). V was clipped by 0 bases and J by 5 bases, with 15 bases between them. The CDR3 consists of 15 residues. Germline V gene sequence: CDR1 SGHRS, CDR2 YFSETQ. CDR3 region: CASSLGSRELDEQYF. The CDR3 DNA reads TGCGCCAGCAGCTTGGGTTCCAGGGAATTAGACGAGCAGTACTTC.

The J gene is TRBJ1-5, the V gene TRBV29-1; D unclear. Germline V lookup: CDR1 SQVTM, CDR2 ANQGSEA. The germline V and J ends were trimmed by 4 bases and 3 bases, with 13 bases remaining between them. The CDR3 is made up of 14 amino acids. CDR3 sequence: CSVVEGADNQPQHF. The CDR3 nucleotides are TGCAGCGTTGTGGAGGGCGCTGACAATCAGCCCCAGCATTTT. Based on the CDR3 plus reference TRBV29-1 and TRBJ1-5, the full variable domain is SAVISQKPSRDICQRGTSLTIQCQVDSQVTMMFWYRQQPGQSLTLIATANQGSEATYESGFVIDKFPISRPNLTFSTLTVSNMSPEDSSIYLCSVVEGADNQPQHFGDGTRLSIL.

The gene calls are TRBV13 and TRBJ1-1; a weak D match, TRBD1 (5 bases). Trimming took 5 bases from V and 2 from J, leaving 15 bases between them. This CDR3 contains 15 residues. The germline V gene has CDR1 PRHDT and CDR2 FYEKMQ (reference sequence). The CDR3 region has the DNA TGTGCCAGCAGCCAACCCCGCGACAGAAACACTGAAGCTTTCTTT. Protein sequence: CASSQPRDRNTEAFF.

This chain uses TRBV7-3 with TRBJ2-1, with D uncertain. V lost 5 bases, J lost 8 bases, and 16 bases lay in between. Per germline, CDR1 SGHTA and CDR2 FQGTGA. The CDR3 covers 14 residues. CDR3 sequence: CASSRGPPPDEQFF. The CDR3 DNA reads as TGTGCCAGCAGCCGCGGACCACCTCCAGATGAGCAGTTCTTC.

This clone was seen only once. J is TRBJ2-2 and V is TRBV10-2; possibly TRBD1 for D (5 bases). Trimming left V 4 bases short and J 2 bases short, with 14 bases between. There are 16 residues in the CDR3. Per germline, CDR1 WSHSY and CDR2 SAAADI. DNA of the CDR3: TGCGCCAGCAGTGGAATAGGGGTGGCTAACACCGGGGAGCTGTTTTTT. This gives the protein CASSGIGVANTGELFF.

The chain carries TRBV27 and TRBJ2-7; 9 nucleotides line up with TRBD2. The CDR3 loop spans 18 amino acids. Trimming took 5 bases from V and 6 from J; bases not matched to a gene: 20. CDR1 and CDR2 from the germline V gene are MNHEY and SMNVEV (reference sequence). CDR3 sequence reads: CASSPSLLVAGDILEQYF. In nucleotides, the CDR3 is TGTGCCAGCAGTCCCTCCTTACTCGTAGCGGGAGACATTCTCGAGCAGTACTTC.

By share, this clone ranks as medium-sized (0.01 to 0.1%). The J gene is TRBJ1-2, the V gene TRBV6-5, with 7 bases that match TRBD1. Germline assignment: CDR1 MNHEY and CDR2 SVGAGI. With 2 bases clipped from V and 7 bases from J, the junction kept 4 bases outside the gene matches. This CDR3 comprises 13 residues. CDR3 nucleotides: TGTGCCAGCAGTTACGGGCAGGGGGGTGGCTACACCTTC. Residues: CASSYGQGGGYTF.

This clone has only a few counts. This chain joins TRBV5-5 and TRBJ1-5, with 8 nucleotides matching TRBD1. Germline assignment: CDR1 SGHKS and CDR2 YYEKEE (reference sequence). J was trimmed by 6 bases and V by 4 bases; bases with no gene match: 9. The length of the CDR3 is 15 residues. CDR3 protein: CASSPDWTGFQPQHF. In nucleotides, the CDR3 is TGTGCCAGCAGCCCGGATTGGACAGGGTTTCAGCCCCAGCATTTT.

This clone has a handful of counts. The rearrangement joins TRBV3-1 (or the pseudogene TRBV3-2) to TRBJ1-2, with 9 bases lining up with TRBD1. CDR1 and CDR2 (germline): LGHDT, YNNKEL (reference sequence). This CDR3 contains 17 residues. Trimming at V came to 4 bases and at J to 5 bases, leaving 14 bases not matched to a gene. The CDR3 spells CASSPHRDRVALYGYTF. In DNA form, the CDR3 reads TGTGCCAGCAGCCCACACCGGGACAGGGTAGCACTATATGGCTACACCTTC.

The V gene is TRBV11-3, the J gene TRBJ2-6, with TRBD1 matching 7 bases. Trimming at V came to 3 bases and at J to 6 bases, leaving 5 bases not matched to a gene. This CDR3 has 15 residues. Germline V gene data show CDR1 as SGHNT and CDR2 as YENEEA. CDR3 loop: CASSFTGVAANVLTF. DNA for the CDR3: TGTGCCAGCAGCTTTACAGGGGTAGCGGCCAACGTCCTGACTTTC. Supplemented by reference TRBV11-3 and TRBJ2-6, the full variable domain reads EAGVVQSPRYKIIEKKQPVAFWCNPISGHNTLYWYLQNLGQGPELLIRYENEEAVDDSQLPKDRFSAERLKGVDSTLKIQPAELGDSAVYLCASSFTGVAANVLTFGAGSRLTVL.

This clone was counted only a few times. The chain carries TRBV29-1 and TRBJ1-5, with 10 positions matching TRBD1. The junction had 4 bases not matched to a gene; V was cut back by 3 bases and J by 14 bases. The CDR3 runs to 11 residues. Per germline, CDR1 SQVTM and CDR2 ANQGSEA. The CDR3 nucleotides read TGCAGCGTTGATACGGGACAGGGGAAGCATTTT. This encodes CSVDTGQGKHF.

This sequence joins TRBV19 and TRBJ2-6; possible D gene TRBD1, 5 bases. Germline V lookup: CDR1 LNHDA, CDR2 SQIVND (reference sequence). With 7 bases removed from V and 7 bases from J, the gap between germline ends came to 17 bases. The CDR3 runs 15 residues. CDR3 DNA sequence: TGTGCCAGTACCCCAACGCGGCAGGGCGCCAACGTCCTGACTTTC. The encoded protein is CASTPTRQGANVLTF.

DNA of the CDR3: TGTGCCAGCAGCCCACCCAGGGTCGGCACTGAAGCTTTCTTT. This translates into CASSPPRVGTEAFF. The chain is built from TRBV6-5 and TRBJ1-1; TRBD1 might be the D (5 bases). Germline CDR1 and CDR2: MNHEY and SVGAGI. V dropped 6 bases and J dropped 4 bases, with 15 bases sitting between them. The CDR3 is 14 amino acids.

As DNA, the CDR3 is TGTGCCAGCAGCCCCATGGGGGATACGCAGTATTTT. Amino acid sequence: CASSPMGDTQYF. This chain joins TRBV7-9 and TRBJ2-3; unclear D gene. Trimming cost V 5 bases and J 6 bases, with 9 bases left between them. CDR3 length equals 12 residues. Germline V gene data show CDR1 as SEHNR and CDR2 as FQNEAQ (reference sequence). Filled out from reference TRBV7-9 and TRBJ2-3, the complete variable domain reads DTGVSQNPRHKITKRGQNVTFRCDPISEHNRLYWYRQTLGQGPEFLTYFQNEAQLEKSRLLSDRFSAERPKGSFSTLEIQRTEQGDSAMYLCASSPMGDTQYFGPGTRLTVL.

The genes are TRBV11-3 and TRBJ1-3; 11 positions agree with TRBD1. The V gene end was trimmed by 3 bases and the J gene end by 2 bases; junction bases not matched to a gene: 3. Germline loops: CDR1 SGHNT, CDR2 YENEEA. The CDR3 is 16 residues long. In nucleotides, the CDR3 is TGTGCCAGCAGCTTCTCGGGACAGGGGGCTGGAAACACCATATATTTT. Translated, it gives CASSFSGQGAGNTIYF.

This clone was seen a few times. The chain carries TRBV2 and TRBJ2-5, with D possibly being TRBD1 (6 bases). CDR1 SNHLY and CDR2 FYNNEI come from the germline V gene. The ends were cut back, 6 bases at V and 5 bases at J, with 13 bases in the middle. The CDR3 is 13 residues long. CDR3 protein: CASSQGLRETQYF. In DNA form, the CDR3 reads TGTGCCAGCAGCCAGGGGCTCAGGGAGACCCAGTACTTC.

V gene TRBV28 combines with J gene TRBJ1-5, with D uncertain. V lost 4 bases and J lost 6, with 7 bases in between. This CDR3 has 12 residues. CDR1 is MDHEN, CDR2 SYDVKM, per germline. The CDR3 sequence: CASSSVVQPQHF. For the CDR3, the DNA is TGTGCCAGCAGTTCCGTGGTTCAGCCCCAGCATTTT.

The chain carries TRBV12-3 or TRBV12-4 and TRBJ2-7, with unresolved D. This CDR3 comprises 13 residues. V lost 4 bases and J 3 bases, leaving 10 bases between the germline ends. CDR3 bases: TGTGCCAGCAGTTCCCACGGTAACTACGAGCAGTACTTC. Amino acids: CASSSHGNYEQYF.

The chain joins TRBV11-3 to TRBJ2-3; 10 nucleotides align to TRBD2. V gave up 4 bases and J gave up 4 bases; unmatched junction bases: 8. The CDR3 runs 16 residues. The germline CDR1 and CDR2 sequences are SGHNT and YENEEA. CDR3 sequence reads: CASSSKSGRAADTQYF. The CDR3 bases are TGTGCCAGCAGCTCGAAAAGCGGGAGGGCCGCAGATACGCAGTATTTT.

CDR3 DNA: TGTGCCAGCACCCTACAGGGAAATAGCAATCAGCCCCAGCATTTT. Amino acid sequence: CASTLQGNSNQPQHF. V is TRBV27 and J is TRBJ1-5; D possibly corresponds to TRBD1 (6 bases). Germline CDR1 is MNHEY and CDR2 is SMNVEV (reference sequence). Between the trimmed V and J ends, which lost 7 bases and 0 bases, there was a span of 13 bases. CDR3 length equals 15 residues.

Written as DNA, the CDR3 is TGTGCCAGCAGCCAAGTACCCTCTGCTGGCTACACCTTC. Translation: CASSQVPSAGYTF. J is TRBJ1-2 and V is TRBV3-1 (or the pseudogene TRBV3-2), with D unclear. CDR1 LGHDT and CDR2 YNNKEL come from the germline V gene (reference sequence). V lost 1 base to trimming and J lost 7 bases, with 10 bases between them. The CDR3 sequence is 13 residues long.

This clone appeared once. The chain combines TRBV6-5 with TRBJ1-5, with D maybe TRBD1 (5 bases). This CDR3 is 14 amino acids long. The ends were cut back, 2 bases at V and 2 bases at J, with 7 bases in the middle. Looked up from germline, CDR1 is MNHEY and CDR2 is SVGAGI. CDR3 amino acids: CASSYGGGNQPQHF. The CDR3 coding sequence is TGTGCCAGCAGTTACGGGGGGGGCAATCAGCCCCAGCATTTT.

CDR3 region: CASSFQDRAEQYF. The CDR3 DNA reads TGTGCCAGCAGCTTCCAGGACAGGGCCGAGCAGTACTTC. The chain uses TRBV11-1 and TRBJ2-7, with 8 positions matching TRBD1. The germline gives CDR1 SGHAT, CDR2 FQDESV (reference sequence). The CDR3 totals 13 residues. Trimming removed 3 bases from V and 6 bases from J; junction bases left unmatched: 4.